The 9 T cell receptor beta chains below were found in one sample sequenced in a study of T cells in Graves' hyperthyroidism and ophthalmopathy. RNA transcripts provided the source from which TCR beta CDR3 regions were amplified. A first-round RT-PCR of the TCR CDR3 used the HTBI primer set. Via MiXCR, TCRdb re-called the multiplex PCR reads, giving one row per CDR3 protein. The repertoire holds over 650,000 distinct CDR3 sequences, with about 17% as singletons. Sequenced sample: blood. The receptors here all came from a man in his late teens or twenties with Graves' hyperthyroidism.

The sample holds many counts of this clonotype. The chain combines TRBV2 with TRBJ2-5; 16 bases agree with TRBD2. Germline V CDR1 and CDR2: SNHLY, FYNNEI. This CDR3 spans 18 amino acids. V trimming: 2 bases; J trimming: 5 bases; junction bases outside the gene matches: 8. CDR3: CASSERGLAGGPRETQYF. The CDR3 DNA is TGTGCCAGCAGTGAAAGGGGACTAGCGGGAGGGCCAAGGGAGACCCAGTACTTC.

This clonotype was recorded many times. The V call is TRBV12-5, the J call TRBJ2-2, with D unresolved. The CDR3 totals 13 residues. Trimming stripped 5 bases from V and 7 bases from J, with 11 bases between. Germline values: CDR1 LGHNT, CDR2 FRNRAP. Here the CDR3 DNA reads TGTGCTAGTGGTCCCCCCTACGGCGGGGAGCTGTTTTTT. Translating gives CASGPPYGGELFF. Complete variable domain (other parts from reference TRBV12-5 and TRBJ2-2): DARVTQTPRHKVTEMGQEVTMRCQPILGHNTVFWYRQTMMQGLELLAYFRNRAPLDDSGMPKDRFSAEMPDATLATLKIQPSEPRDSAVYFCASGPPYGGELFFGEGSRLTVL.

The chain employs TRBV7-2 and TRBJ2-1, with a tentative D call TRBD2 (6 bases). Germline assignment: CDR1 SGHTA and CDR2 FQGNSA. V was shortened by 0 bases and J by 5 bases, with 20 bases between the two germline ends. The length of the CDR3 is 18 residues. As DNA, the CDR3 is TGTGCCAGCAGCTTAGCGGGGTCTCCGGGACTGGCTAACAATGAGCAGTTCTTC. It translates to CASSLAGSPGLANNEQFF.

In this sample, this clonotype turned up a few times. The chain carries TRBV18 and TRBJ2-2; weak D call: TRBD2 (6 bases). Trimming left V 4 bases short and J 6 bases short, with 12 bases between. The CDR3 has 14 amino acids. Per the germline V gene, CDR1 is KGHSH and CDR2 is LQKENI. For the CDR3, the DNA is TGTGCCAGCTCACTGCGGAGGGCCGCCGGGGAGCTGTTTTTT. Residues: CASSLRRAAGELFF. The full variable domain, in which reference TRBV18 and TRBJ2-2 provide the parts outside the CDR3, is NAGVMQNPRHLVRRRGQEARLRCSPMKGHSHVYWYRQLPEEGLKFMVYLQKENIIDESGMPKERFSAEFPKEGPSILRIQQVVRGDSAAYFCASSLRRAAGELFFGEGSRLTVL.

This clonotype was seen more than once but under ten times. The chain combines TRBV9 with TRBJ2-6; 7 bases fit TRBD1. The CDR3 covers 17 residues. Germline V gene lookup returns CDR1 SGDLS and CDR2 YYNGEE. V lost 4 bases and J lost 0; bases outside the gene matches: 7. The CDR3 region is CASSPWTGNSGANVLTF. The CDR3, as DNA: TGTGCCAGCAGCCCTTGGACAGGTAACTCTGGGGCCAACGTCCTGACTTTC.

This clonotype was detected many times. The rearrangement links TRBV7-8 to TRBJ1-5; no clear D gene. Trimming took 1 base from V and 2 from J, leaving 9 bases between them. Germline loops: CDR1 SGHVS, CDR2 FQNEAQ. The CDR3 spans 15 residues. The CDR3, as DNA: TGTGCCAGCAGCTTAGAAAGGCCGGGCAATCAGCCCCAGCATTTT. As protein: CASSLERPGNQPQHF.

In its sample, this clonotype was seen once. This chain links TRBV7-9 with TRBJ1-6, with TRBD1 matching over 7 bases. V gave up 5 bases and J gave up 0 bases; unmatched junction bases: 7. Germline V gene lookup returns CDR1 SEHNR and CDR2 FQNEAQ (reference sequence). This CDR3 has 17 amino acids. As DNA, the CDR3 is TGTGCCAGCAGCACGCCGACAGGGAGCTCCTATAATTCACCCCTCCACTTT. Its protein product is CASSTPTGSSYNSPLHF. The full variable domain, its missing parts supplied by reference TRBV7-9 and TRBJ1-6, is DTGVSQNPRHKITKRGQNVTFRCDPISEHNRLYWYRQTLGQGPEFLTYFQNEAQLEKSRLLSDRFSAERPKGSFSTLEIQRTEQGDSAMYLCASSTPTGSSYNSPLHFGNGTRLTVT.

This clonotype was detected ten times or more. The rearrangement links TRBV11-3 to TRBJ2-7; no definite D call. V was trimmed by 5 bases and J by 4 bases, leaving 12 bases between them. This CDR3 region has 13 residues. Germline V gene lookup returns CDR1 SGHNT and CDR2 YENEEA. The CDR3 DNA follows: TGTGCCAGCAGCGGTTTTACAGATTACGAGCAGTACTTC. This codes for CASSGFTDYEQYF. Variable domain in full (rest from reference TRBV11-3 and TRBJ2-7): EAGVVQSPRYKIIEKKQPVAFWCNPISGHNTLYWYLQNLGQGPELLIRYENEEAVDDSQLPKDRFSAERLKGVDSTLKIQPAELGDSAVYLCASSGFTDYEQYFGPGTRLTVT.

This clonotype was observed a few times. This chain links TRBV4-1 with TRBJ2-7, with TRBD2 identical over 12 bases. CDR3 length: 15 amino acids. J lost 4 bases, V lost 2 bases, and 3 bases had no gene match. Germline CDR1 reads MGHRA; CDR2 reads YSYEKL. CDR3 protein: CASSQRLAGEYEQYF. Here the CDR3 DNA reads TGCGCCAGCAGCCAAAGACTAGCGGGAGAGTACGAGCAGTACTTC.